This T cell receptor beta chain was obtained from a study of molecular identifiers for immune sequencing clone quantification. In the study overall: Four of five splits of RNA from around 18,000 or 91,000 naive CD8 cells were sequenced in replicates. Study results and limitations: Jurkat TCR RNA that was spiked in from one cell was reportedly detectable among roughly 1 million naive cells.

To note about this clonotype: Its antigen remains unidentified.

TCRdb reanalysed the PCR reads using MiXCR and keeps one entry per CDR3 protein. This table holds about 640,000 distinct CDR3 sequences, 15% to 20% found once. Germline V gene lookup returns CDR1 PRHDT and CDR2 FYEKMQ (reference sequence). CDR3 length: 15 amino acids. V gave up 5 bases and J gave up 5 bases; unmatched junction bases: 6. Sorted cell numbers of roughly 20,000 to 1,100,000, with 10%, 30% or 50% RNA, served as input for naive CD8 libraries. Sorting isolated naive CD8 T cells as CD8+CD4-CCR7+CD45RA+ events. The chain employs TRBV13 and TRBJ2-5, with 12 nucleotides matching TRBD1. This receptor was taken from a human donor in good health. Some libraries in this study had Jurkat cell RNA spiked in. The sample consisted of naive CD8+ T cells from blood, with Jurkat cell RNA spiked in. Subset specified: FACS-sorted CD8+CD4-CCR7+CD45RA+ naive T cells. Here the CDR3 reads CASSPGTGGMETQYF. The CDR3 DNA reads TGTGCCAGCAGCCCTGGGACAGGGGGCATGGAGACCCAGTACTTC.